These 11 T cell receptor beta chains share one sample of origin, sequenced in a study of cytomegalovirus exposure and HLA in healthy donors. Primers for the PCR totalled 60 Vbeta and 13 Jbeta. Sequencing was performed with immunoSEQ multiplex PCR; in TCRdb, only in-frame clones are kept and a portion is missing. Its table lists 25,000 to 30,000 clones. Sequencing used PBMCs. These receptors originate from a man aged 30 to 45 in good health and CMV-seronegative.

The chain carries TRBV28 and TRBJ1-3; D remains unclear. In germline, CDR1 is MDHEN, CDR2 SYDVKM. V shed 5 bases and J shed 3 bases, with 14 bases lying between them. The CDR3 is 15 amino acids. This CDR3 is CASSLSIGSGNTIYF. DNA for the CDR3: TGTGCCAGCAGTCTCTCGATAGGGAGTGGAAACACCATATATTTT.

The chain uses TRBV6-1 and TRBJ1-5; TRBD1 matches 8 bases. The CDR3 spans 15 residues. Germline CDR1 reads MNHNS; CDR2 reads SASEGT. The V segment lost 7 bases and the J segment 4 bases; nucleotides outside the gene matches: 9. CDR3 coding DNA: TGTGCCAGCAATTTTGACAGGGGAGCAAATCAGCCCCAGCATTTT. Translated, it gives CASNFDRGANQPQHF.

This sequence joins TRBV19 and TRBJ2-3; 7 bases align to TRBD1. The CDR3 consists of 15 residues. Germline CDR1 LNHDA, CDR2 SQIVND (reference sequence). V lost 6 bases, J lost 6 bases, and 12 bases stayed unmatched. CDR3 nucleotides: TGTGCCAGTAGCAGTTGGACAGGCCCAGTCGATACGCAGTATTTT. Translation gives CASSSWTGPVDTQYF.

The gene calls are TRBV2 and TRBJ2-1; 9 bases align to TRBD1. This CDR3 has 18 amino acids. After removal of 6 bases from V and 5 bases from J, the junction contained 17 bases not matched to a gene. The germline V gene encodes CDR1 SNHLY and CDR2 FYNNEI. The CDR3 bases are TGTGCCAGCAGAGGGGACAGGGAGGAGGAGAGGATTGACAATGAGCAGTTCTTC. Protein product: CASRGDREEERIDNEQFF.

This rearrangement joins TRBV5-1 to TRBJ2-2; 8 nucleotides match TRBD1. V lost 1 base, J lost 1 base, and 12 bases stayed unmatched. Germline loops: CDR1 SGHRS, CDR2 YFSETQ. The CDR3 has 19 residues. CDR3 nucleotide sequence: TGCGCCAGCAGCTTGACTCCCTCAGGGGGCTATGAGAACACCGGGGAGCTGTTTTTT. Translating gives CASSLTPSGGYENTGELFF.

J is TRBJ1-4 and V is TRBV6-6; 11 positions match TRBD1. The germline gives CDR1 MNHNY, CDR2 SVGAGI (reference sequence). V trimming: 2 bases; J trimming: 7 bases; junction bases outside the gene matches: 3. The CDR3 spans 15 residues. Written as DNA, the CDR3 is TGTGCCAGCAGTTACGGACAGGGGGCGGTTGAAAAACTGTTTTTT. It encodes CASSYGQGAVEKLFF.

The gene calls are TRBV9 and TRBJ2-3; the match to TRBD2 covers 7 bases. Losses at the gene ends were 0 bases for V and 6 bases for J; bases not matched to a gene: 4. Germline V CDR1 and CDR2: SGDLS, YYNGEE. This CDR3 comprises 14 residues. CDR3 nucleotides: TGTGCCAGCAGCGTAGGCCTAGCGGCCGATACGCAGTATTTT. Its translation: CASSVGLAADTQYF. The whole variable domain, remainder taken from reference TRBV9 and TRBJ2-3, is DSGVTQTPKHLITATGQRVTLRCSPRSGDLSVYWYQQSLDQGLQFLIQYYNGEERAKGNILERFSAQQFPDLHSELNLSSLELGDSALYFCASSVGLAADTQYFGPGTRLTVL.

The V gene is TRBV5-1, the J gene TRBJ2-6; the D is unclear. V lost 0 bases, J lost 0 bases, and 13 bases lay in between. The CDR3 extends over 18 amino acids. Per germline, CDR1 SGHRS and CDR2 YFSETQ. The DNA for the CDR3 is TGCGCCAGCAGCTTGGAGAACAAGACTTACTCTGGGGCCAACGTCCTGACTTTC. Translating it yields CASSLENKTYSGANVLTF.

The DNA of the CDR3 is TGTGCCAGCTCTAGGGAGGCGCCTGAGGCGTTCGAGCAGTACTTC. This translates into CASSREAPEAFEQYF. The chain has TRBV18 and TRBJ2-7; perhaps TRBD2 as D (6 bases). CDR1 and CDR2 (germline): KGHSH, LQKENI. Trimming left V 6 bases short and J 6 bases short, with 21 bases between. The CDR3 has 15 amino acids. Based on the CDR3 plus reference TRBV18 and TRBJ2-7, the full variable domain is NAGVMQNPRHLVRRRGQEARLRCSPMKGHSHVYWYRQLPEEGLKFMVYLQKENIIDESGMPKERFSAEFPKEGPSILRIQQVVRGDSAAYFCASSREAPEAFEQYFGPGTRLTVT.

V and J are TRBV27 and TRBJ1-5, with D hard to call. Trimming cost V 3 bases and J 2 bases, with 8 bases left between them. The CDR3 is 14 amino acids. Germline V CDR1 and CDR2: MNHEY, SMNVEV (reference sequence). The CDR3 is CASSFFRGNQPQHF. CDR3 DNA: TGTGCCAGCAGTTTCTTCCGGGGCAATCAGCCCCAGCATTTT.

The chain employs TRBV28 and TRBJ1-5, with D possibly being TRBD1 (6 bases). The ends were cut back, 6 bases at V and 0 bases at J, with 18 bases in the middle. This CDR3 contains 17 residues. Per the germline V gene, CDR1 is MDHEN and CDR2 is SYDVKM. CDR3 loop: CASSSPTTGPSNQPQHF. In DNA, the CDR3 is TGTGCCAGCAGCTCGCCCACGACAGGACCTAGCAATCAGCCCCAGCATTTT.